A single sample gave rise to the 15 T cell receptor beta chains below, sequenced in a study of T-cell memory formation after mild COVID-19. One entry per CDR3 protein, called by TCRdb with MiXCR from the 5' RACE reads. The sample shows roughly 190,000 distinct CDR3 sequences, roughly a tenth of them seen only once. The sequenced sample consisted of PBMCs or a T cell subset sorted from them (not recorded which). The receptors were sampled from a man in his late teens or twenties who had mild COVID-19 (a few samples of this study predate the infection). Cell type and time point are not known.

In this sample, this clonotype turned up many times. The chain links TRBV5-1 to TRBJ2-7; possibly TRBD2 for D (5 bases). Per the germline V gene, CDR1 is SGHRS and CDR2 is YFSETQ. Trimming removed 8 bases from V and 10 bases from J, with 10 bases in between. This CDR3 has 9 amino acids. The CDR3 coding sequence is TGCGCCAGTGGACCGGGACAGTACGTC. Its translation: CASGPGQYV.

This clonotype was picked up many times. The V gene is TRBV3-1, the J gene TRBJ2-1, with TRBD1 matching over 9 bases. CDR1 LGHDT and CDR2 YNNKEL come from the germline V gene (reference sequence). Trimming at V came to 4 bases and at J to 6 bases, leaving 7 bases not matched to a gene. The CDR3 covers 15 residues. CDR3 region: CASSLRTGALNEQFF. The DNA of the CDR3 is TGTGCCAGCAGCCTGAGGACAGGGGCCCTCAATGAGCAGTTCTTC.

The chain has TRBV2 and TRBJ2-5; D might be TRBD2 (5 bases). CDR1 SNHLY and CDR2 FYNNEI come from the germline V gene. The CDR3 has 11 amino acids. Trimming cost V 6 bases and J 7 bases, with 9 bases left between them. CDR3 sequence (DNA): TGTGCCAGCAGCACCGGAGGGACCCAGTACTTC. Encoded protein: CASSTGGTQYF.

CDR3 DNA: TGTGCCAGCAGTTACTCGACGGCAGGAGCGTACCCCACTACGGGAGATACGCAGTATTTT. It yields the protein CASSYSTAGAYPTTGDTQYF. The J gene is TRBJ2-3, the V gene TRBV6-2 or TRBV6-3; no clear D gene. The CDR3 loop spans 20 amino acids. Germline CDR1 is MNHEY and CDR2 is SVGEGT. Trimming stripped 0 bases from V and 5 bases from J, with 27 bases between.

The chain joins TRBV5-4 to TRBJ2-5; 8 bases are a match to TRBD1. Germline V gene data show CDR1 as SGHNT and CDR2 as YYREEE (reference sequence). The ends lost 0 bases at V and 4 bases at J; junction bases unmatched: 8. The CDR3 is 16 residues long. The CDR3: CASSLVTGGRLETQYF. For the CDR3, the DNA is TGTGCCAGCAGCTTGGTTACAGGGGGTAGGTTAGAGACCCAGTACTTC.

This chain links TRBV6-6 with TRBJ2-5; 7 positions agree with TRBD2. With 3 bases clipped from V and 4 bases from J, the junction kept 2 bases outside the gene matches. Germline V CDR1 and CDR2: MNHNY, SVGAGI (reference sequence). The CDR3 has 13 amino acids. CDR3 DNA: TGTGCCAGCAGTTATCCTAGCGGAGAGACCCAGTACTTC. Protein: CASSYPSGETQYF.

The genes are TRBV6-5 and TRBJ1-5; 11 bases fit TRBD1. The V gene's germline CDR1 is MNHEY and CDR2 SVGAGI. J lost 6 bases, V lost 4 bases, and 5 bases had no gene match. The CDR3 loop spans 15 amino acids. The CDR3 sequence: CASSSAGTGGQPQHF. The DNA for the CDR3 is TGTGCCAGCAGTTCCGCCGGGACAGGGGGTCAGCCCCAGCATTTT.

This clonotype showed up just a few times. The chain employs TRBV18 and TRBJ1-1; D gene ambiguous. With 3 bases removed from V and 3 bases from J, the gap between germline ends came to 8 bases. This CDR3 is 13 amino acids long. The germline CDR1 and CDR2 sequences are KGHSH and LQKENI. The CDR3 nucleotides are TGTGCCAGCTCACCCTCATCTGACACTGAAGCTTTCTTT. The encoded protein is CASSPSSDTEAFF.

In this sample, this clonotype turned up a few times. The chain couples TRBV5-1 to TRBJ2-5; possible D gene TRBD2, 7 bases. Between the trimmed V and J ends, which lost 4 bases and 4 bases, there was a span of 14 bases. The CDR3 length is 14 residues. Germline V gene data show CDR1 as SGHRS and CDR2 as YFSETQ. The CDR3 nucleotides read TGCGCCAGCAGCCCAGAAGGGGGGGGAGAGACCCAGTACTTC. This gives the protein CASSPEGGGETQYF.

In its sample, this clonotype was seen a few times. The chain has TRBV3-1 and TRBJ1-5; D is unclear. V lost 0 bases and J 7 bases, leaving 7 bases between the germline ends. The CDR3 covers 13 residues. CDR1 and CDR2 (germline): LGHDT, YNNKEL (reference sequence). The DNA of the CDR3 is TGTGCCAGCAGCCAAGATGTCAGACAGCCCCAGCATTTT. Translation: CASSQDVRQPQHF. Supplemented by reference TRBV3-1 and TRBJ1-5, the full variable domain reads DTAVSQTPKYLVTQMGNDKSIKCEQNLGHDTMYWYKQDSKKFLKIMFSYNNKELIINETVPNRFSPKSPDKAHLNLHINSLELGDSAVYFCASSQDVRQPQHFGDGTRLSIL.

The CDR3 sequence is CASSITGGSGYGYTF. Here the CDR3 DNA reads TGTGCCAGCAGTATAACAGGGGGGTCTGGCTATGGCTACACCTTC. The V and J genes are TRBV12-3 or TRBV12-4 and TRBJ1-2; 8 bases are shared with TRBD1. The trim removed 5 bases at V and 4 bases at J, leaving 9 bases unmatched. There are 15 residues in the CDR3.

The rearrangement links TRBV28 to TRBJ2-4; 7 bases align to TRBD1. The CDR3 spans 15 residues. CDR1 and CDR2 from the germline V gene are MDHEN and SYDVKM. Trimming at V came to 6 bases and at J to 2 bases, leaving 7 bases not matched to a gene. CDR3 in amino acids: CASRSPRGPKNIQYF. As DNA, the CDR3 is TGTGCCAGCAGGTCCCCGAGGGGGCCCAAAAACATTCAGTACTTC.

This clonotype appeared a few times. The rearrangement links TRBV9 to TRBJ2-5; weak D call: TRBD1 (5 bases). The CDR3 has 14 residues. V lost 0 bases to trimming and J lost 5 bases, with 11 bases between them. The germline gives CDR1 SGDLS, CDR2 YYNGEE. CDR3 residues: CASSVGREVETQYF. The DNA for the CDR3 is TGTGCCAGCAGCGTAGGCAGGGAAGTCGAGACCCAGTACTTC.

The rearrangement links TRBV7-2 to TRBJ2-1; no definite D call. This CDR3 spans 13 amino acids. Deletions cut 8 bases from V and 0 bases from J, with 8 bases between. Per germline, CDR1 SGHTA and CDR2 FQGNSA. The CDR3 DNA reads as TGTGCCAGCGGTCGGGTCTCCTACAATGAGCAGTTCTTC. Its protein is CASGRVSYNEQFF.

This chain connects TRBV12-3 or TRBV12-4 to TRBJ1-4; D perhaps matches TRBD1 (6 bases). V lost 4 bases, J lost 3 bases, and 21 bases lay in between. The CDR3 is made up of 18 amino acids. The CDR3 DNA sequence: TGTGCCAGCAGTTCGCCCTGGACAGAAAAAGTAGCTAATGAAAAACTGTTTTTT. Residues: CASSSPWTEKVANEKLFF.